These T cell receptor beta chains were read from a single sample in a study of T cell changes during pregnancy in multiple sclerosis. Here immunoSEQ multiplex PCR was the method, and the copy in TCRdb shows in-frame clones only, minus some. The sample includes over 65,000 clones, approximately 89% of them seen just once. This material consisted of peripheral blood, taken in the first trimester of pregnancy. The receptors originated from a female donor with multiple sclerosis, enrolled in a pregnancy study. CDR3s include the opening cysteine and the closing phenylalanine or tryptophan. D genes are given only for firm matches. Some rows mark clone size as missing; the rest say once, few, many or name a class of expanded clone.

clone_size: NA; d_call: TRBD2; v_call: TRBV6-1; j_call: TRBJ2-7; cdr3_nt: TGTGCCAGTAATAGCGGGAGGGGCTACGAGCAGTACTTC; cdr3_aa: CASNSGRGYEQYF
clone_size: NA; d_call: NA; v_call: TRBV6-5; j_call: TRBJ2-2; cdr3_nt: TGTGCCAGCAGTTTGAGGGTTAGCGGGGAGCTGTTTTTT; cdr3_aa: CASSLRVSGELFF
clone_size: NA; d_call: NA; v_call: TRBV28; j_call: TRBJ2-7; cdr3_nt: TGTGCCAGCAGTTTATGGGGGGGCGAGCAGTACTTC; cdr3_aa: CASSLWGGEQYF
clone_size: NA; d_call: TRBD1; v_call: TRBV28; j_call: TRBJ1-5; cdr3_nt: TGTGCCAGCAGTCTCCGGGACAGGGAGGATCAGCCCCAGCATTTT; cdr3_aa: CASSLRDREDQPQHF
clone_size: NA; d_call: TRBD2; v_call: TRBV13; j_call: TRBJ2-3; cdr3_nt: TGTGCCAGCAGCTTTGGGAGCGGGGGGGCCGGAGATACGCAGTATTTT; cdr3_aa: CASSFGSGGAGDTQYF
clone_size: NA; d_call: NA; v_call: TRBV27; j_call: TRBJ1-5; cdr3_nt: TGTGCCAGCAGCTATGGAGGTCAGCCCCAGCATTTT; cdr3_aa: CASSYGGQPQHF
clone_size: NA; d_call: TRBD1; v_call: TRBV6-6; j_call: TRBJ2-7; cdr3_nt: TGTGCCAGCGGATCCAGACAGGGCGAGAACGAGCAGTACTTC; cdr3_aa: CASGSRQGENEQYF
clone_size: NA; d_call: TRBD2; v_call: TRBV5-1; j_call: TRBJ2-1; cdr3_nt: TGCGCCAGCAGCTTGGATCGTCCGGGACTAGCGGATCATGAGCAGTTCTTC; cdr3_aa: CASSLDRPGLADHEQFF
clone_size: NA; d_call: NA; v_call: TRBV11-3; j_call: TRBJ2-1; cdr3_nt: TGTGCCAGCAGCTCCGGGCAGGGCTATGAGCAGTTCTTC; cdr3_aa: CASSSGQGYEQFF
clone_size: NA; d_call: TRBD2; v_call: TRBV9; j_call: TRBJ2-3; cdr3_nt: TGTGCCAGCAGCGTGCTAGCGGGAGTAGGAAAAGATACGCAGTATTTT; cdr3_aa: CASSVLAGVGKDTQYF
clone_size: NA; d_call: TRBD2; v_call: TRBV7-3; j_call: TRBJ2-1; cdr3_nt: TGTGCCAGCAGCTCGAGGGGACTAGCGGCGAGCTCCTACAATGAGCAGTTCTTC; cdr3_aa: CASSSRGLAASSYNEQFF
clone_size: once; d_call: NA; v_call: TRBV6-6; j_call: TRBJ1-1; cdr3_nt: TGTGCCAGCCGTCGCGACACTGAAGCTTTCTTT; cdr3_aa: CASRRDTEAFF
clone_size: NA; d_call: NA; v_call: TRBV5-4; j_call: TRBJ2-5; cdr3_nt: TGTGCCAGCAGCTTGGGTGGGACATGGGAGACCCAGTACTTC; cdr3_aa: CASSLGGTWETQYF
clone_size: NA; d_call: TRBD1; v_call: TRBV9; j_call: TRBJ2-1; cdr3_nt: TGTGCCAGCAGCGTAAGGAACCGGACAGGGAACTACAATGAGCAGTTCTTC; cdr3_aa: CASSVRNRTGNYNEQFF
clone_size: NA; d_call: NA; v_call: TRBV4-1; j_call: TRBJ1-1; cdr3_nt: TGCGCCAGCAGCCAGGGAGCTGGAACAACTGAAGCTTTCTTT; cdr3_aa: CASSQGAGTTEAFF
clone_size: NA; d_call: TRBD1; v_call: TRBV15; j_call: TRBJ2-7; cdr3_nt: TGTGCCACCAGTGCGGACAGGGTTGACGAGCAGTACTTC; cdr3_aa: CATSADRVDEQYF
clone_size: NA; d_call: NA; v_call: TRBV28; j_call: TRBJ1-1; cdr3_nt: TGTGCCAGCAGTTTAGCGGGGGGCGGGAACACTGAAGCTTTCTTT; cdr3_aa: CASSLAGGGNTEAFF
clone_size: NA; d_call: TRBD1; v_call: TRBV30; j_call: TRBJ1-1; cdr3_nt: TGTGCCTGGGCGGTGGGACAGATGAACACTGAAGCTTTCTTT; cdr3_aa: CAWAVGQMNTEAFF
clone_size: NA; d_call: NA; v_call: TRBV5-4; j_call: TRBJ1-1; cdr3_nt: TGTGCCTGCTCACCTGCGCGGAACACTGAAGCTTTCTTT; cdr3_aa: CACSPARNTEAFF
clone_size: few; d_call: TRBD2; v_call: TRBV9; j_call: TRBJ2-3; cdr3_nt: TGTGCCAGCAGCGAGGGCGGGAGGATAGCGGGCCGCACAGATACGCAGTATTTT; cdr3_aa: CASSEGGRIAGRTDTQYF
clone_size: NA; d_call: NA; v_call: TRBV9; j_call: TRBJ2-7; cdr3_nt: TGTGCCAGCAGCGTAGATGAGGTCCCCTCCTCCTACGAGCAGTACTTC; cdr3_aa: CASSVDEVPSSYEQYF
clone_size: once; d_call: TRBD1; v_call: TRBV10-3; j_call: TRBJ1-4; cdr3_nt: TGTGCCATCAGTGAGTCCATTCTCTCGAGACAGGGAGGAGAAAAACTGTTTTTT; cdr3_aa: CAISESILSRQGGEKLFF
clone_size: NA; d_call: TRBD1; v_call: TRBV23-1; j_call: TRBJ1-5; cdr3_nt: TGCGCCAGCAGTCACCCGACAGGGGATATTCAGCCCCAGCATTTT; cdr3_aa: CASSHPTGDIQPQHF
clone_size: NA; d_call: TRBD2; v_call: TRBV5-1; j_call: TRBJ2-3; cdr3_nt: TGCGCCAGCAGCTTGGAGGTAGCGGGGGGCGTGAGAGATACGCAGTATTTT; cdr3_aa: CASSLEVAGGVRDTQYF
clone_size: NA; d_call: TRBD1; v_call: TRBV9; j_call: TRBJ2-1; cdr3_nt: TGTGCCAGCAGCGTAGGGGACAGGGTCATCTACAATGAGCAGTTCTTC; cdr3_aa: CASSVGDRVIYNEQFF
clone_size: NA; d_call: TRBD1; v_call: TRBV9; j_call: TRBJ2-1; cdr3_nt: TGTGCCAGCAGCGTAGACTCCTCTACGAGGACAGGCGCCACATGGTCCTACAATGAGCAGTTCTTC; cdr3_aa: CASSVDSSTRTGATWSYNEQFF
clone_size: once; d_call: NA; v_call: TRBV7-6; j_call: TRBJ2-7; cdr3_nt: TGTGCCAGCAGCTTATTGGCCCAACCCTACGAGCAGTACTTC; cdr3_aa: CASSLLAQPYEQYF
clone_size: once; d_call: TRBD2; v_call: TRBV29-1; j_call: TRBJ2-1; cdr3_nt: TGCAGCGCCCGTCGGCTAGCGGGTTACAATGAGCAGTTCTTC; cdr3_aa: CSARRLAGYNEQFF
clone_size: NA; d_call: TRBD1; v_call: TRBV5-6; j_call: TRBJ2-7; cdr3_nt: TGTGCCAGCAGCAGGGACAGGAGCTCCTACGAGCAGTACTTC; cdr3_aa: CASSRDRSSYEQYF
clone_size: NA; d_call: TRBD1; v_call: TRBV7-9; j_call: TRBJ1-4; cdr3_nt: TGTGCCAGCACTCTTCGGGACAGAGCTACAGCTAATGAAAAACTGTTTTTT; cdr3_aa: CASTLRDRATANEKLFF
clone_size: NA; d_call: NA; v_call: TRBV28; j_call: TRBJ2-2; cdr3_nt: TGTGCCAGCAGTTTACCCACCTACCCGCGACAGGCTTTTAGGACCGGGGAGCTGTTTTTT; cdr3_aa: CASSLPTYPRQAFRTGELFF
clone_size: NA; d_call: NA; v_call: TRBV5-1; j_call: TRBJ2-5; cdr3_nt: TGCGCCAGCACCCCCTGGGGGCGGGGGCCCCAACAAGAGACCCAGTACTTC; cdr3_aa: CASTPWGRGPQQETQYF
clone_size: NA; d_call: TRBD2; v_call: TRBV5-1; j_call: TRBJ2-5; cdr3_nt: TGCGCCAGCAGCTCGTCAACGGGACTAGGGTATGGGGCCCAGTACTTC; cdr3_aa: CASSSSTGLGYGAQYF
clone_size: NA; d_call: NA; v_call: TRBV9; j_call: TRBJ2-5; cdr3_nt: TGTGCCAGCAGCGTAGGGGGCCTGGCCGAGACCCAGTACTTC; cdr3_aa: CASSVGGLAETQYF
clone_size: once; d_call: NA; v_call: TRBV7-9; j_call: TRBJ1-4; cdr3_nt: TGTGCCAGCACCCCACTAGGAACTAATGAAAAACTGTTTTTT; cdr3_aa: CASTPLGTNEKLFF
clone_size: NA; d_call: NA; v_call: TRBV19; j_call: TRBJ1-5; cdr3_nt: TGTGCCAGTATTAGTGTGATTAGTAGCAATCAGCCCCAGCATTTT; cdr3_aa: CASISVISSNQPQHF
clone_size: NA; d_call: TRBD1; v_call: TRBV28; j_call: TRBJ2-7; cdr3_nt: TGTGCCAGCAATCTACAGGGGGCCCACGAGCAGTACTTC; cdr3_aa: CASNLQGAHEQYF
clone_size: NA; d_call: NA; v_call: TRBV9; j_call: TRBJ2-2; cdr3_nt: TGTGCCAGCAGCGTCCTCTCGACCGGGGAGCTGTTTTTT; cdr3_aa: CASSVLSTGELFF
clone_size: NA; d_call: TRBD1; v_call: TRBV10-3; j_call: TRBJ1-5; cdr3_nt: TGTGCCATCAGTGAGTCAGGACAGGGTTATCAGCCCCAGCATTTT; cdr3_aa: CAISESGQGYQPQHF
clone_size: few; d_call: TRBD1; v_call: TRBV28; j_call: TRBJ1-4; cdr3_nt: TGTGCCAGCAGTCGAGGACAGGGATTACATGAAAAACTGTTTTTT; cdr3_aa: CASSRGQGLHEKLFF
clone_size: few; d_call: TRBD1; v_call: TRBV7-9; j_call: TRBJ2-3; cdr3_nt: TGTGCCAGCAGCTTAGGCACGGACAGGGAAGATACGCAGTATTTT; cdr3_aa: CASSLGTDREDTQYF
clone_size: few; d_call: NA; v_call: TRBV27; j_call: TRBJ1-1; cdr3_nt: TGTGCCAGCAGTCGAGGCACTGAAGCTTTCTTT; cdr3_aa: CASSRGTEAFF
clone_size: NA; d_call: NA; v_call: TRBV20-1; j_call: TRBJ1-2; cdr3_nt: TGCAGTGCTAGGGCGGTCGAAGGCTACACCTTC; cdr3_aa: CSARAVEGYTF
clone_size: NA; d_call: TRBD2; v_call: TRBV20-1; j_call: TRBJ2-1; cdr3_nt: TGCAGTGCTAGGCGGGAGGGGCAGTTCTTC; cdr3_aa: CSARREGQFF
clone_size: NA; d_call: TRBD2; v_call: TRBV28; j_call: TRBJ2-5; cdr3_nt: TGTGCCAGCGCCGGGGGGGCCCAAGAGACCCAGTACTTC; cdr3_aa: CASAGGAQETQYF
clone_size: few; d_call: TRBD1; v_call: TRBV4-1; j_call: TRBJ1-2; cdr3_nt: TGCGCCAGCAGCCGAGCCGGGACAGGGAACTATGGCTACACCTTC; cdr3_aa: CASSRAGTGNYGYTF
clone_size: NA; d_call: TRBD1; v_call: TRBV2; j_call: TRBJ2-6; cdr3_nt: TGTGCCAGCAGCCGTCCCGGGACAGGGTCTGGGGCCAACGTCCTGACTTTC; cdr3_aa: CASSRPGTGSGANVLTF
clone_size: NA; d_call: TRBD2; v_call: TRBV4-1; j_call: TRBJ2-5; cdr3_nt: TGCGCCAGCAGCCAAGCAGGGTATTCGCGGGGGAGTAGGGAGACCCAGTACTTC; cdr3_aa: CASSQAGYSRGSRETQYF
clone_size: NA; d_call: NA; v_call: TRBV6-1; j_call: TRBJ2-7; cdr3_nt: TGTGCCAGCAGCCCCGGTGGGGGGGCGTACGAGCAGTACTTC; cdr3_aa: CASSPGGGAYEQYF
clone_size: once; d_call: NA; v_call: TRBV19; j_call: TRBJ1-5; cdr3_nt: TGTGCCAGTACCTCTCCCAGGGAAAAGGGCAATCAGCCCCAGCATTTT; cdr3_aa: CASTSPREKGNQPQHF
clone_size: NA; d_call: NA; v_call: TRBV5-5; j_call: TRBJ2-1; cdr3_nt: TGTGCCAGCAGCCGTCCCGGGACAAGGCTTGAGCAGTTCTTC; cdr3_aa: CASSRPGTRLEQFF